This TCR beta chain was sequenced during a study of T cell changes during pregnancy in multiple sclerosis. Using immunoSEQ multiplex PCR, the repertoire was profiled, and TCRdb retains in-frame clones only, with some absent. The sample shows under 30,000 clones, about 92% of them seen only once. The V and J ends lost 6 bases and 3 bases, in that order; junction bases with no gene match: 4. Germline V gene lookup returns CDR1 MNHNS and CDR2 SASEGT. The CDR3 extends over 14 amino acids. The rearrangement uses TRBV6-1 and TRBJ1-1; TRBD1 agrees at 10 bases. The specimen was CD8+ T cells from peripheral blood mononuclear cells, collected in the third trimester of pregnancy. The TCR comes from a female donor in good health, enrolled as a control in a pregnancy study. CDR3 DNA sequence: TGTGCCAGCAGCCGACAGGGGGCCCACACTGAAGCTTTCTTT. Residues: CASSRQGAHTEAFF.